The clone carrying this T cell receptor beta chain was found a few times. Its antigen is undetermined. The data belong to a study of response to subunit inactivated influenza vaccine. Via MiXCR, TCRdb re-called the RT-PCR reads, giving one row per CDR3 protein. Among 250,000 to 350,000 distinct CDR3 sequences listed, 22% were seen once. Study-wide results and caveats: Every seasonal influenza vaccination brings in few new T cells, the authors suggested.

Trimming left V 0 bases short and J 4 bases short, with 18 bases between. The CDR3 totals 17 residues. Germline V gives CDR1 SGHAT, CDR2 FQNNGV. The chain combines TRBV11-2 with TRBJ1-1; D uncertain. The specimen comprised PBMCs from blood, sampled about 19 months after vaccination. This TCR was recovered from a man in his fifties or sixties who received an inactivated influenza vaccine. The CDR3 spells CASSLDPVRAIGTEAFF. The CDR3 DNA reads as TGTGCCAGCAGCTTAGATCCTGTTCGGGCTATCGGCACTGAAGCTTTCTTT.